What follows are 14 T cell receptor beta chains derived from one specimen sequenced in a study of T cells in localized non-small cell lung cancer. The method was immunoSEQ multiplex PCR; TCRdb's version includes in-frame clones alone and lacks a portion of them. The table lists over 45,000 clones, around 77% of them singletons. The specimen comprised peripheral blood, sampled before any cancer treatment. The receptors derive from a man between 40 and 69 years old with stage I squamous cell lung carcinoma.

The chain joins TRBV7-9 to TRBJ2-5; a weak D match, TRBD2 (7 bases). V lost 4 bases, J lost 4 bases, and 16 bases lay in between. The germline V gene has CDR1 SEHNR and CDR2 FQNEAQ (reference sequence). The CDR3 covers 15 residues. The CDR3: CASSYKQGGGETQYF. The CDR3 DNA reads TGTGCCAGCAGCTACAAACAGGGAGGGGGAGAGACCCAGTACTTC.

This rearrangement joins TRBV5-4 to TRBJ2-3; the match to TRBD2 covers 7 bases. The CDR3 contains 17 residues. Germline CDR1 is SGHNT and CDR2 is YYREEE (reference sequence). The V and J ends lost 4 bases and 2 bases, in that order; junction bases with no gene match: 13. Here the CDR3 DNA reads TGTGCCAGCAGCGCAAAAGGGCGGGGGTTCTCCACAGATACGCAGTATTTT. It specifies CASSAKGRGFSTDTQYF.

V gene TRBV9 combines with J gene TRBJ1-6, with 8 bases identical to TRBD1. J lost 6 bases, V lost 3 bases, and 5 bases had no gene match. This CDR3 contains 15 residues. Germline CDR1 SGDLS, CDR2 YYNGEE. The CDR3 reads CASSAGQGSNSPLHF. The CDR3 DNA follows: TGTGCCAGCAGCGCAGGACAGGGAAGTAATTCACCCCTCCACTTT.

The genes are TRBV7-9 and TRBJ1-3; D remains ambiguous. The CDR3 sequence is 14 residues long. In germline, CDR1 is SEHNR, CDR2 FQNEAQ (reference sequence). V lost 10 bases to trimming and J lost 3 bases, with 16 bases between them. The CDR3 DNA follows: TGTGCCACCCTAAGCGCTGGGTTTGGAAACACCATATATTTT. It encodes CATLSAGFGNTIYF. The full variable domain, completed using reference TRBV7-9 and TRBJ1-3, is DTGVSQNPRHKITKRGQNVTFRCDPISEHNRLYWYRQTLGQGPEFLTYFQNEAQLEKSRLLSDRFSAERPKGSFSTLEIQRTEQGDSAMYLCATLSAGFGNTIYFGEGSWLTVV.

The chain recombines TRBV6-1 with TRBJ1-4, with D perhaps TRBD1 (5 bases). The CDR3 has 14 amino acids. The V and J ends lost 4 bases and 8 bases respectively, with 14 bases between them. Germline V gene lookup returns CDR1 MNHNS and CDR2 SASEGT. CDR3 DNA sequence: TGTGCCAGCAGTGTAGGGCAGGGAGGCGAAAAACTGTTTTTT. It translates to CASSVGQGGEKLFF.

The chain couples TRBV9 to TRBJ2-3; 7 bases agree with TRBD2. With V trimmed by 4 bases and J by 2 bases, 10 bases remained unmatched. Germline loops: CDR1 SGDLS, CDR2 YYNGEE. The CDR3 totals 16 residues. For the CDR3, the DNA is TGTGCCAGCAGCCCCCGAAGGAGCGGGAACACAGATACGCAGTATTTT. Translation: CASSPRRSGNTDTQYF. Complete variable domain (other parts from reference TRBV9 and TRBJ2-3): DSGVTQTPKHLITATGQRVTLRCSPRSGDLSVYWYQQSLDQGLQFLIQYYNGEERAKGNILERFSAQQFPDLHSELNLSSLELGDSALYFCASSPRRSGNTDTQYFGPGTRLTVL.

This rearrangement joins TRBV6-6 to TRBJ1-2; 8 bases fit TRBD1. The junction had 15 bases not matched to a gene; V was cut back by 8 bases and J by 7 bases. CDR1 is MNHNY, CDR2 SVGAGI, per germline (reference sequence). This CDR3 contains 15 residues. The CDR3 sequence: CASGDRGSNSAGYTF. The CDR3 coding sequence is TGTGCCAGCGGCGACAGGGGTTCGAATTCGGCTGGCTACACCTTC.

J is TRBJ2-1 and V is TRBV7-7; 7 nucleotides match TRBD2. Germline lookup yields CDR1 SSHAT and CDR2 FNYEAQ (reference sequence). There are 16 residues in the CDR3. The V and J ends lost 6 bases and 5 bases, in that order; junction bases with no gene match: 13. This CDR3 reads CASSPGGRQFHNEQFF. DNA for the CDR3: TGTGCCAGCAGTCCGGGGGGAAGACAGTTTCACAATGAGCAGTTCTTC.

The rearrangement links TRBV11-2 to TRBJ2-3, with 9 nucleotides matching TRBD1. This CDR3 is built from 12 residues. Germline V gene data show CDR1 as SGHAT and CDR2 as FQNNGV. The junction had 5 bases not matched to a gene; V was cut back by 8 bases and J by 8 bases. This CDR3 reads CASRGQGGTQYF. In DNA form, the CDR3 reads TGTGCCAGCCGGGGACAGGGCGGTACGCAGTATTTT.

The gene calls are TRBV6-5 and TRBJ1-2; 10 bases are a match to TRBD1. Germline values: CDR1 MNHEY, CDR2 SVGAGI. Germline trimming cut 5 bases from V and 1 base from J; bases unmatched to any gene: 4. The CDR3 loop spans 15 amino acids. The CDR3 DNA sequence: TGTGCCAGCAGTGGAGGGGACAGGGGTAACTATGGCTACACCTTC. Translating it yields CASSGGDRGNYGYTF.

This clone showed up just once. This sequence joins TRBV19 and TRBJ1-5, with 9 nucleotides matching TRBD1. V gave up 4 bases and J gave up 6 bases; unmatched junction bases: 7. The CDR3 sequence is 15 residues long. CDR1 and CDR2 (germline): LNHDA, SQIVND (reference sequence). The CDR3 region has the DNA TGTGCCAGTAGTACCCGGACAGGGGTAGGTCAGCCCCAGCATTTT. This encodes CASSTRTGVGQPQHF.

The chain has TRBV27 and TRBJ2-7; D gene uncertain. The CDR3 consists of 16 residues. Deletions cut 3 bases from V and 4 bases from J, with 19 bases between. Germline V gives CDR1 MNHEY, CDR2 SMNVEV (reference sequence). CDR3 in amino acids: CASSLGSSGKSYEQYF. CDR3 coding DNA: TGTGCCAGCAGTTTGGGGTCTTCTGGGAAATCGTACGAGCAGTACTTC.

In this sample, this clone turned up a few times. This chain connects TRBV5-1 to TRBJ2-7; TRBD1 might be the D (5 bases). The CDR3 runs to 13 residues. Germline values: CDR1 SGHRS, CDR2 YFSETQ. Deletions cut 4 bases from V and 0 bases from J, with 8 bases between. The DNA for the CDR3 is TGCGCCAGCAGCGGCGACAGCTCCTACGAGCAGTACTTC. It is translated as CASSGDSSYEQYF.

V and J are TRBV21-1 and TRBJ1-1; the table's TRBD1 call for D was not verified on the DNA. TRBV21-1 is assigned pseudogene status. The CDR3 consists of 12 residues. For the CDR3, the DNA is TGTGCCAGCAGCAAGCGCAGGGAAGAAGCTTTCTTT. This gives the protein CASSKRREEAFF.